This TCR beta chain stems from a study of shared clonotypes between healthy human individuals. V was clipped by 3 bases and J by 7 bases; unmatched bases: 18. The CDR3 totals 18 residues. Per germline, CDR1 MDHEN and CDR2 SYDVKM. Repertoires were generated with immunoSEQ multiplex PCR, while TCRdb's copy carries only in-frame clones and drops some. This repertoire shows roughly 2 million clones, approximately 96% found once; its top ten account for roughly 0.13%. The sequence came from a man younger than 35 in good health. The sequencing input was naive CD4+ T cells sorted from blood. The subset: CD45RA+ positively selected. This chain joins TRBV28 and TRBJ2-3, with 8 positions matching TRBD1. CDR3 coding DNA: TGTGCCAGCAGTTTGTCAAGCCTCCAGGGGGCGATTTCAAATACGCAGTATTTT. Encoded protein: CASSLSSLQGAISNTQYF.